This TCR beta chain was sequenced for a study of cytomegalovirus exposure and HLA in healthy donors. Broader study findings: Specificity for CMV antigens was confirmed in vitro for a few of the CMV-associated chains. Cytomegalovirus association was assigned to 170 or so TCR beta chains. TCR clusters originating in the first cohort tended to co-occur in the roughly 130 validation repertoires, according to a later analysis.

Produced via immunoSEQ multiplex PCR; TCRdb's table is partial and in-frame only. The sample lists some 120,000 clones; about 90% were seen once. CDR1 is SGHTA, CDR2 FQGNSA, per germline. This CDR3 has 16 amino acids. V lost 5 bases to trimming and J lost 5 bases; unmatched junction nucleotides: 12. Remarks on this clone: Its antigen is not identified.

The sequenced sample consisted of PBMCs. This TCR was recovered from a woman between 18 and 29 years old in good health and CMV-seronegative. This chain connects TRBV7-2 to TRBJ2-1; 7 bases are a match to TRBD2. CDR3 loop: CASSRRSGIGDNEQFF. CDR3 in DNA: TGTGCCAGCAGCCGGCGAAGCGGGATCGGCGACAATGAGCAGTTCTTC. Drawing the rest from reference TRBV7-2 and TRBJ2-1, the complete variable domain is GAGVSQSPSNKVTEKGKDVELRCDPISGHTALYWYRQSLGQGLEFLIYFQGNSAPDKSGLPSDRFSAERTGGSVSTLTIQRTQQEDSAVYLCASSRRSGIGDNEQFFGPGTRLTVL.